Below, 22 T cell receptor beta chains from the same sample are listed, as sequenced in a study of T-cell reconstitution after alpha-beta-depleted transplantation in children. Unique molecular identifiers were incorporated during preparation of the TCRbeta library. Each CDR3 protein is one row after TCRdb ran MiXCR on the PCR reads. This table has about 260,000 distinct CDR3 sequences, roughly 10% appearing once. The input for sequencing was peripheral blood, taken 180 days after TCRalphabeta/CD19-depleted stem cell transplant. These receptors all stem from a male patient aged 2-9 years who had a stem cell transplant for chronic granulomatous disease, so the T cells may come from the graft donor.

Worth noting for this clonotype: One end of the junction varies from germline; a read error may be responsible. The chain has TRBV7-7 and TRBJ2-5; a weak D match, TRBD1 (6 bases). The CDR3 length is 13 residues. CDR1 is SSHAT, CDR2 FNYEAQ, per germline (reference sequence). The CDR3 bases are TGTGCCAGCAGCTTGGGGGCCCAAGAGACCCCGTACTTC. Translated: CASSLGAQETPYF. Supplemented by reference TRBV7-7 and TRBJ2-5, the full variable domain reads GAGVSQSPRYKVTKRGQDVTLRCDPISSHATLYWYQQALGQGPEFLTYFNYEAQPDKSGLPSDRFSAERPEGSISTLTIQRTEQRDSAMYRCASSLGAQETPYFGPGTRLLVL.

This clonotype was recorded at least ten times. The rearrangement links TRBV5-1 to TRBJ1-5; 7 positions agree with TRBD1. Looked up from germline, CDR1 is SGHRS and CDR2 is YFSETQ. CDR3 length: 16 amino acids. The J segment lost 4 bases and the V segment lost 3 bases, leaving 10 bases of the junction unmatched. CDR3 loop: CASSSKNDRENQPQHF. DNA of the CDR3: TGCGCCAGCAGCTCGAAAAACGACAGGGAAAATCAGCCCCAGCATTTT.

This clonotype was recorded at least ten times. The rearrangement joins TRBV7-2 to TRBJ2-1; D possibly corresponds to TRBD2 (5 bases). Germline CDR1 SGHTA, CDR2 FQGNSA. The CDR3 extends over 15 amino acids. V was cut by 2 bases and J by 0 bases, with 8 bases left in between. CDR3 sequence reads: CASSLSGGSYNEQFF. The CDR3 bases are TGTGCCAGCAGCTTAAGTGGAGGCTCCTACAATGAGCAGTTCTTC.

This clonotype was counted many times. The V and J genes are TRBV24-1 and TRBJ2-5; the D gene could be TRBD1 or TRBD2 (5 bases each). This CDR3 is built from 14 residues. Looked up from germline, CDR1 is KGHDR and CDR2 is SFDVKD. Trimming shortened V by 6 bases and J by 6 bases, and 16 bases separated the two germline ends. The CDR3 bases are TGTGCCACCAGTTCCCCCGGGGCTCTCCAGACCCAGTACTTC. Translation gives CATSSPGALQTQYF.

This clonotype has at least ten counts. The rearrangement joins TRBV20-1 to TRBJ2-3; D gene ambiguous. The V gene's germline CDR1 is DFQATT and CDR2 SNEGSKA (reference sequence). V was pared by 5 bases and J by 2 bases, with 20 bases between. The CDR3 runs 16 residues. The CDR3 DNA is TGCAGTGCTTTAATCCTGGACCGCAGAAACACAGATACGCAGTATTTT. Its protein is CSALILDRRNTDTQYF.

There are many counts of this clonotype. V usage is TRBV10-3 and J usage is TRBJ1-3, with D maybe TRBD1 (5 bases). Looked up from germline, CDR1 is ENHRY and CDR2 is SYGVKD. The CDR3 extends over 18 amino acids. The V and J ends lost 3 bases and 0 bases respectively, with 18 bases between them. The DNA of the CDR3 is TGTGCCATCAGTGAATGGGGCTACAGGATTAGCTCTGGAAACACCATATATTTT. This translates into CAISEWGYRISSGNTIYF.

There are a few counts of this clonotype. The rearrangement links TRBV29-1 to TRBJ2-4; 7 bases are shared with TRBD1. The germline gives CDR1 SQVTM, CDR2 ANQGSEA. V shed 4 bases and J 0 bases; nucleotides not matched to a gene: 12. The length of the CDR3 is 17 residues. CDR3 loop: CSVVVTGTPLAKNIQYF. CDR3 nucleotide sequence: TGCAGCGTTGTAGTGACAGGGACCCCCTTAGCCAAAAACATTCAGTACTTC.

This clonotype was recorded many times. The chain carries TRBV12-3 or TRBV12-4 and TRBJ2-1; D ambiguous. The CDR3 runs to 15 residues. V was trimmed by 3 bases and J by 0 bases, leaving 9 bases between them. CDR3 in DNA: TGTGCCAGCAGTTTCGGCGGTACCTCCTACAATGAGCAGTTCTTC. Amino acid sequence: CASSFGGTSYNEQFF.

This clonotype was counted at least ten times. The V gene is TRBV11-2, the J gene TRBJ2-7; a possible D gene is TRBD1 (6 bases). Deletions cut 3 bases from V and 6 bases from J, with 15 bases between. Germline V gives CDR1 SGHAT, CDR2 FQNNGV. The CDR3 is 14 residues long. Written as DNA, the CDR3 is TGTGCCAGCAGCTTCTGGGGAACAGGGAGCGAGCAGTACTTC. This sequence encodes CASSFWGTGSEQYF.

This clonotype was detected only a few times. V and J are TRBV6-2 or TRBV6-3 and TRBJ2-2; tentatively, D is TRBD2 (5 bases). This CDR3 has 16 residues. V shed 2 bases and J shed 0 bases, with 10 bases lying between them. Germline lookup yields CDR1 MNHEY and CDR2 SVGEGT. CDR3 sequence reads: CASSYQRFANTGELFF. CDR3 nucleotide sequence: TGTGCCAGCAGTTACCAGCGGTTCGCGAACACCGGGGAGCTGTTTTTT.

This clonotype was seen ten or more times. The chain is built from TRBV29-1 and TRBJ2-1; TRBD2 matches at 11 bases. This CDR3 region has 15 residues. The junction had 16 bases not matched to a gene; V was cut back by 8 bases and J by 10 bases. Germline-derived CDR1 and CDR2 are SQVTM and ANQGSEA. The CDR3 bases are TGCAGCCCCGGTTTGGTAGCGGGGGGGGCAGGGGAGCAGTTCTTC. Residues: CSPGLVAGGAGEQFF.

Turning to this clonotype: A clone one base away is much larger, so this may be a read error. V is TRBV10-3 and J is TRBJ2-1; D is possibly TRBD2 (6 bases). In germline, CDR1 is ENHRY, CDR2 SYGVKD. The CDR3 consists of 12 residues. CDR3 residues: CAIGTYNNEQLF. The CDR3 nucleotides read TGTGCCATCGGGACTTATAACAATGAGCAGCTCTTC.

This clonotype was seen at least ten times. The chain carries TRBV6-5 and TRBJ2-2; D is perhaps TRBD1 (6 bases). The CDR3 sequence is 15 residues long. V dropped 4 bases and J dropped 1 base, with 10 bases sitting between them. CDR1 is MNHEY, CDR2 SVGAGI, per germline. The CDR3 bases are TGTGCCAGCAGTTTTCACAGGGAGAACACCGGGGAGCTGTTTTTT. It encodes CASSFHRENTGELFF.

This clonotype was counted at least ten times. The CDR3 sequence: CASSYVRPFGLSYTGELFF. In DNA, the CDR3 is TGTGCCAGCAGTTACGTTAGACCATTCGGCCTTAGTTATACCGGGGAGCTGTTTTTT. The chain couples TRBV6-2 or TRBV6-3 to TRBJ2-2, with no clear D. The V gene's germline CDR1 is MNHEY and CDR2 SVGEGT. Trimming pared 2 bases from V and 5 bases from J, leaving 24 bases between. The length of the CDR3 is 19 residues.

This clonotype was seen ten or more times. The rearrangement uses TRBV25-1 and TRBJ1-1; a weak D match, TRBD1 (5 bases). The CDR3 has 15 residues. Trimming pared 7 bases from V and 1 base from J, leaving 16 bases between. CDR1 is MGHDK, CDR2 SYGVNS, per germline. CDR3 protein: CASTQGELSNTEAFF. The CDR3 region has the DNA TGTGCCAGCACCCAAGGGGAGCTTTCGAACACTGAAGCTTTCTTT. Filled out from reference TRBV25-1 and TRBJ1-1, the complete variable domain reads EADIYQTPRYLVIGTGKKITLECSQTMGHDKMYWYQQDPGMELHLIHYSYGVNSTEKGDLSSESTVSRIRTEHFPLTLESARPSHTSQYLCASTQGELSNTEAFFGQGTRLTVV.

This clonotype was detected ten times or more. The chain employs TRBV29-1 and TRBJ2-7; 9 bases are shared with TRBD1. V lost 6 bases and J lost 2; bases outside the gene matches: 5. Germline V CDR1 and CDR2: SQVTM, ANQGSEA. This CDR3 has 13 amino acids. For the CDR3, the DNA is TGCAGCGTCATTGGGACAGGGCCCTACGAGCAGTACTTC. It translates to CSVIGTGPYEQYF.

This clonotype has a count of ten or more. J is TRBJ2-7 and V is TRBV12-3 or TRBV12-4; D is unresolved. V was trimmed by 3 bases and J by 0 bases, leaving 12 bases between them. The CDR3 contains 15 residues. In DNA, the CDR3 is TGTGCCAGCAGTTTCCCGGCGGCGAGCTCCTACGAGCAGTACTTC. Protein sequence: CASSFPAASSYEQYF.

This clonotype was detected a few times. The chain has TRBV12-3 or TRBV12-4 and TRBJ1-5, with D unresolved. V lost 3 bases and J 0 bases, leaving 9 bases between the germline ends. This CDR3 spans 15 amino acids. CDR3 loop: CASSFGASSNQPQHF. CDR3 nucleotide sequence: TGTGCCAGCAGTTTCGGTGCCAGTAGCAATCAGCCCCAGCATTTT.

This clonotype has a count of ten or more. The gene calls are TRBV4-1 and TRBJ2-3; 9 bases are a match to TRBD2. CDR1 and CDR2 from the germline V gene are MGHRA and YSYEKL. This CDR3 has 16 amino acids. Germline trimming cut 1 base from V and 5 bases from J; bases unmatched to any gene: 7. CDR3 sequence: CASSQGAGGRIDTQYF. For the CDR3, the DNA is TGCGCCAGCAGCCAAGGGGCGGGGGGGCGAATAGATACGCAGTATTTT.

About this clonotype itself: This may be a read error, as it is one base from a much larger clone. The V gene is TRBV3-1, the J gene TRBJ1-5; D is uncertain. In germline, CDR1 is LGHDT, CDR2 YNNKEL (reference sequence). The germline V and J ends were trimmed by 1 base and 5 bases, with 12 bases remaining between them. CDR3 size: 15 residues. The CDR3 loop is CASSQGSQFYQPQHF. The CDR3 DNA sequence: TGTGCCAGCAGCCAAGGGTCACAATTTTATCAGCCCCAGCATTTT.

This clonotype was counted many times. The gene calls are TRBV29-1 and TRBJ2-2; perhaps TRBD2 as D (6 bases). The V end lost 1 base, the J end lost 4 bases, and 10 bases lay between the germline ends. The CDR3 is 14 residues long. The germline CDR1 and CDR2 sequences are SQVTM and ANQGSEA. The CDR3 nucleotides are TGCAGCGTTGAAGGACTAGACGTCACCGGGGAGCTGTTTTTT. It is translated as CSVEGLDVTGELFF.

This clonotype turned up a few times. V and J are TRBV7-6 and TRBJ2-1; TRBD2 aligns across 11 bases. J lost 4 bases, V lost 6 bases, and 5 bases had no gene match. This CDR3 has 15 amino acids. Germline values: CDR1 SGHVS, CDR2 FNYEAQ. As DNA, the CDR3 is TGTGCCAGCAGATCCACTAGCGGGAGATACAATGAGCAGTTCTTC. Translating gives CASRSTSGRYNEQFF.